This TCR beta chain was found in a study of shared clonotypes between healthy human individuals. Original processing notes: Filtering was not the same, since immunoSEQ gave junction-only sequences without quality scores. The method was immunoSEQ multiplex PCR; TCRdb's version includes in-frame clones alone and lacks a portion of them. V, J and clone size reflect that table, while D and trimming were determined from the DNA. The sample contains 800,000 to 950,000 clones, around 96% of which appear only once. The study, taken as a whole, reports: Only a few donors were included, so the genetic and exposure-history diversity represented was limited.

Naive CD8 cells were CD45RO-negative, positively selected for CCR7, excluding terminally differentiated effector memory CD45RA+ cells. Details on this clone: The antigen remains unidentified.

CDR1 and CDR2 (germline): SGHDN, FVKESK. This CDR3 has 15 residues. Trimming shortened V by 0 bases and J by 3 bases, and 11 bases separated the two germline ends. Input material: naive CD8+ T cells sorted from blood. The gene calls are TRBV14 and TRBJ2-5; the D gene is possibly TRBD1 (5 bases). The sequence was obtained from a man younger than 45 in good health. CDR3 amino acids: CASSQEGQPEETQYF. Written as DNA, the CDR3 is TGTGCCAGCAGCCAAGAGGGGCAGCCTGAAGAGACCCAGTACTTC. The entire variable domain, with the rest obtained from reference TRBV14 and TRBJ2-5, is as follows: EAGVTQFPSHSVIEKGQTVTLRCDPISGHDNLYWYRRVMGKEIKFLLHFVKESKQDESGMPNNRFLAERTGGTYSTLKVQPAELEDSGVYFCASSQEGQPEETQYFGPGTRLLVL.